This TCR beta chain was identified in a study of T cell responses to AZD1222 COVID-19 vaccine (dated by TCRdb to 2020 to 2023). General notes on the study: TCR sequencing covered approximately 230 trial participants: 200 to 210 given two doses of AZD1222 and 26 given two doses of MenACWY control vaccine. Enrollment into the trials was organized by age into subgroups of 18-55, 56-69 and 70-plus years, and those subgroups contained about 160, 30 and 59 TCR-sequenced participants, respectively.

Concerning this clone itself: Its antigen is currently not known. It has no much larger one-base neighbor in the sample; base qualities were not kept.

According to the study, the label for this sample's time point signals: about 28 days (+/-7) after the second vaccine dose. This specimen's treatment or condition label, interpreted: meningococcal conjugate vaccine given as trial control. Vaccinee samples came from UK trials COV001 and COV002, including a single-blind randomized controlled phase 2/3 trial of AZD1222 (ChAdOx1 nCoV-19) in healthy adults. Trial participant PBMC samples were collected at day 0 and day 28 after the second dose for TCRbeta chain sequencing. Results and caveats for the whole study, not just this receptor: CD4 TCRs associated with the vaccine covered the entire spike protein, and the dominant responses were in regions 160-218 and 743-854. Only five to seven AZD1222 recipients were SARS-CoV-2 seropositive at baseline, limiting conclusions about previously exposed vaccinees. Most participants were white British and females outnumbered males, and the authors suggested that clonal diversity may have been underestimated. Because no day 14 peak-response samples were available, the repertoires could be characterized only after the peak T cell response. In the small 56-69-year group, the increase in depth fell short of significance, most likely because of low power. After two AZD1222 doses, spike-specific TCR breadth and depth were significantly higher than at day 0 and than in MenACWY recipients. Epitopes outside the regions mutated in the B.1.351 and B.1.1.7 variants were reportedly recognized by nearly half of the unique spike-specific TCRs.

The CDR3 regions of human TCRbeta chains were analyzed by immunosequencing. Per the authors' processing: Repertoire TCRs were matched against a reference library of SARS-CoV-2-specific TCRs generated with the MIRA antigen-specificity platform. Breadth meant the fraction of unique TCRs that were SARS-CoV-2-associated, whereas depth meant the fraction of total T cells that were SARS-CoV-2-associated. Using the MIRA data, each spike-specific TCR was assigned both to the spike region to which the TCR was reactive and to a CD4 or CD8 class. Log10-transformed breadth and depth values were compared by one-way ANOVA with Sidak's multiple comparisons tests. This immuneACCESS table, as held by TCRdb, lists in-frame sequences with V and J called but not all clones. Of the missing ones, under half trace to an unresolved V gene in checked studies; the others have no known cause. V, J and clone size are taken as reported in that table, and D and trimming were inferred from the DNA itself. The sample table lists 95,000 to 150,000 clones, roughly 90% of them with a count of one. Jointly, the top ten make up more than 3.5% of the sample.

The CDR3 has 13 amino acids, counting the end cysteine and phenylalanine. Left in the record is the CDR3 DNA by itself, 39 bases read in frame from the first base. From V the trimming removes 6 bases and from J it removes 7 bases, while the gene matches leave 6 bases of the junction unaccounted for. Per the germline V gene, MNHEY is the CDR1 and SVGAGI is the CDR2. The clonotype comes from an adult who received the MenACWY meningococcal vaccine as a control. The V and J segments used are TRBV6-5 and TRBJ2-7; the junction holds 10 bases that match TRBD2. This specimen was peripheral blood, taken 28 days after the second dose of the MenACWY control vaccine. For the CDR3, the sequence is CASRELAGGEQYF. The DNA sequence reads TGTGCCAGCAGGGAGTTAGCGGGAGGTGAGCAGTACTTC.